A selection of T cell receptor beta chains follows, all from one sample in a study of shared clonotypes between healthy human individuals. TCRdb keeps only in-frame clones here, not all; method: immunoSEQ multiplex PCR. Of around 1.1 million clones listed, 70% to 85% were seen once; the top ten hold 0.7% to 0.95%. The material sequenced was memory CD4+ T cells from PBMCs. These receptors all stem from a man younger than 35 in good health. Some clones in this sample may be carry-over from other donors' samples. Both conserved end residues are part of each CDR3. A D gene is named only where the DNA matches it firmly. Some rows mark clone size as missing; the rest say once, few, many or name a class of expanded clone.

V	D	size	J	CDR3	DNA
TRBV5-8	-	-	TRBJ1-2	CASSLLRKANYGYTF	TGTGCCAGCAGCTTGCTACGGAAAGCTAACTATGGCTACACCTTC
TRBV28	-	-	TRBJ1-4	CASSWGGNEKLFF	TGTGCCAGCAGTTGGGGGGGGAATGAAAAACTGTTTTTT
TRBV2	TRBD1	-	TRBJ1-1	CAGRGRRDTEAFF	TGTGCCGGAAGGGGGCGGAGGGACACTGAAGCTTTCTTT
TRBV29-1	TRBD1	once	TRBJ1-1	CSVRGGWGMNTEAFF	TGCAGCGTCAGGGGGGGATGGGGCATGAACACTGAAGCTTTCTTT
TRBV5-6	-	-	TRBJ2-7	CASTIGTRAYEQYF	TGTGCCAGCACCATTGGGACTCGAGCCTACGAGCAGTACTTC
TRBV28	-	few	TRBJ2-7	CASSSGGHEQYF	TGTGCCAGCAGTTCAGGCGGCCACGAGCAGTACTTC
TRBV28	-	once	TRBJ1-5	CASSLQPNSNQPQHF	TGTGCCAGCAGTTTACAACCCAATAGCAATCAGCCCCAGCATTTT
TRBV7-8	-	-	TRBJ1-2	CASSLGQGHGYTF	TGTGCCAGCAGCTTAGGCCAGGGACATGGCTACACCTTC
TRBV6-4	TRBD1	many	TRBJ2-2	CASRAGTGDNGELFF	TGTGCCAGCAGAGCCGGGACAGGGGACAACGGGGAGCTGTTTTTT
TRBV4-2	TRBD2	-	TRBJ2-2	CASSQASLAGGNTGELFF	TGTGCCAGCAGCCAAGCCAGTCTAGCGGGAGGGAACACCGGGGAGCTGTTTTTT
TRBV7-9	TRBD1	-	TRBJ2-2	CASSAGQGFDGELFF	TGTGCCAGCAGCGCGGGACAGGGTTTCGACGGGGAGCTGTTTTTT
TRBV19	TRBD1	-	TRBJ2-1	CASSPRDSSSYNEQFF	TGTGCCAGTAGTCCACGGGACAGTAGCTCCTACAATGAGCAGTTCTTC
TRBV10-2	TRBD1	-	TRBJ2-7	CASSSTGGQAYEQYF	TGCGCCAGCAGTTCTACAGGGGGCCAAGCCTACGAGCAGTACTTC
TRBV11-1	-	-	TRBJ1-1	CASSNRDGPTEAFF	TGTGCCAGCAGCAACCGGGACGGCCCCACCGAAGCTTTCTTT
TRBV30	TRBD2	-	TRBJ2-3	CAWRTGGDTQYF	TGTGCCTGGAGGACCGGGGGGGATACGCAGTATTTT
TRBV6-1	TRBD1	-	TRBJ2-7	CASRGRGTGFYEQYF	TGTGCCAGCAGGGGGAGAGGGACAGGGTTCTACGAGCAGTACTTC
TRBV7-3	-	few	TRBJ2-2	CASSLMQGPQAGELFF	TGTGCCAGCAGCTTAATGCAGGGGCCCCAGGCCGGGGAGCTGTTTTTT
TRBV28	-	few	TRBJ1-1	CASSLGGNRPTEAFF	TGTGCCAGCAGTTTAGGCGGCAACCGGCCCACTGAAGCTTTCTTT
TRBV5-1	-	-	TRBJ2-5	CASSPAGTYQETQYF	TGCGCCAGCAGCCCGGCGGGGACCTATCAAGAGACCCAGTACTTC
TRBV6-5	-	-	TRBJ1-1	CASSYARGYTEAFF	TGTGCCAGCAGTTACGCTAGGGGGTACACTGAAGCTTTCTTT
TRBV5-1	-	once	TRBJ2-3	CASSSQGTDTQYF	TGCGCCAGCAGCTCTCAGGGGACAGATACGCAGTATTTT
TRBV6-1	-	-	TRBJ2-7	CASSESGALEQYF	TGTGCCAGCAGTGAATCAGGGGCTCTCGAGCAGTACTTC
TRBV10-3	-	-	TRBJ1-5	CAISDGGQPQHF	TGTGCCATCAGTGATGGGGGTCAGCCCCAGCATTTT
TRBV10-3	-	-	TRBJ2-7	CAISEGGERYF	TGTGCCATCAGTGAGGGTGGAGAGAGGTACTTC
TRBV18	-	-	TRBJ2-3	CASSPGLNSAGITQYF	TGTGCCAGCTCACCCGGACTAAACTCGGCGGGAATTACGCAGTATTTT
TRBV7-2	-	-	TRBJ2-3	CASSPSSVTDTQYF	TGTGCCAGCAGCCCGAGTTCTGTCACAGATACGCAGTATTTT
TRBV7-2	-	once	TRBJ2-7	CASSSLDRSYEQYF	TGTGCCAGCAGCTCCCTTGACAGGTCCTACGAGCAGTACTTC
TRBV11-2	-	-	TRBJ1-3	CASSLVGFSGNTIYF	TGTGCCAGCAGCTTAGTAGGGTTCTCTGGAAACACCATATATTTT
TRBV7-8	-	-	TRBJ2-7	CTSSSLRYSPYEQYF	TGTACCAGCAGTTCCCTCCGCTACTCACCCTACGAGCAGTACTTC
TRBV11-3	TRBD1	-	TRBJ2-1	CASSLDRSTGQFF	TGTGCCAGCAGCTTAGATAGGTCGACAGGGCAATTCTTC
TRBV4-3	-	-	TRBJ2-3	CASSQGRWGGTDTQYF	TGCGCCAGCAGCCAAGGGAGATGGGGTGGCACAGATACGCAGTATTTT
TRBV4-2	-	-	TRBJ1-1	CASSLLRTEAFF	TGTGCCAGCAGCCTACTAAGGACTGAAGCTTTCTTT
TRBV19	-	-	TRBJ2-1	CASSIGGSGYNEQFF	TGTGCCAGTAGTATAGGTGGTAGCGGCTACAATGAGCAGTTCTTC
TRBV29-1	-	-	TRBJ2-3	CSVAYGTDTQYF	TGCAGCGTTGCCTACGGCACAGATACGCAGTATTTT
TRBV4-2	-	few	TRBJ1-4	CASSQDRTSNEKLFF	TGTGCCAGCAGCCAAGATAGGACATCTAATGAAAAACTGTTTTTT
TRBV28	-	-	TRBJ1-1	CASSSWRFEAFF	TGTGCCAGCAGTTCCTGGAGATTTGAAGCTTTCTTT
TRBV18	-	-	TRBJ1-5	CASSPVSGRDQPQHF	TGTGCCAGCTCACCAGTTTCGGGGAGGGACCAGCCCCAGCATTTT
TRBV30	-	-	TRBJ1-1	CAWRPKLGPGGDGAFF	TGTGCCTGGAGGCCGAAGTTAGGACCCGGCGGGGATGGAGCTTTCTTT
TRBV7-2	-	-	TRBJ2-7	CASSLSSGNYEQYF	TGTGCCAGCAGCTTATCTTCCGGGAACTACGAGCAGTACTTC
TRBV28	-	-	TRBJ2-2	CASTFLTQLTGELFF	TGTGCCAGCACCTTCCTGACACAACTCACCGGGGAGCTGTTTTTT
TRBV4-3	-	few	TRBJ2-3	CASSRDLLGSTDTQYF	TGCGCCAGCAGCCGCGACCTCTTGGGAAGCACAGATACGCAGTATTTT
TRBV9	-	-	TRBJ2-3	CASSTRPSSTDTQYF	TGTGCCAGCAGCACCCGACCCAGCAGTACAGATACGCAGTATTTT
TRBV11-2	-	many	TRBJ1-4	CASSDTRGGNEKLFF	TGTGCCAGCAGCGACACCAGGGGAGGGAATGAAAAACTGTTTTTT